Following are 32 T cell receptor beta chains from one sample sequenced in a study of cytomegalovirus exposure and HLA in healthy donors. 60 Vbeta and 13 Jbeta primers were used in PCR. Profiled with immunoSEQ multiplex PCR; TCRdb holds only in-frame clones, not every one. The sample has roughly 150,000 clones, around 79% seen once. Sequencing used PBMCs. The receptors stem from a male donor in good health and CMV-seronegative.

The chain couples TRBV11-3 to TRBJ2-3; D is perhaps TRBD2 (5 bases). Germline assignment: CDR1 SGHNT and CDR2 YENEEA. V gave up 6 bases and J gave up 7 bases, with 17 bases separating them. The CDR3 is made up of 14 amino acids. CDR3 DNA: TGTGCCAGCAGGCTAGCCGGTAATCCAAATACGCAGTATTTT. Translation gives CASRLAGNPNTQYF.

The V and J genes are TRBV5-6 and TRBJ2-7; D is unclear. Germline V gene lookup returns CDR1 SGHDT and CDR2 YYEEEE. Trimming pared 0 bases from V and 3 bases from J, leaving 7 bases between. CDR3 length: 13 amino acids. The CDR3 region is CASSLGANYEQYF. In DNA form, the CDR3 reads TGTGCCAGCAGCTTGGGTGCGAACTACGAGCAGTACTTC.

The chain employs TRBV5-1 and TRBJ2-5; TRBD2 aligns across 14 bases. From germline, CDR1 is SGHRS and CDR2 YFSETQ. This CDR3 is built from 17 residues. The junction had 10 bases not matched to a gene; V was cut back by 4 bases and J by 5 bases. The CDR3 region has the DNA TGCGCCAGCAGCCCGGAAAGACTAGCGGGAGGGCAGGAGACCCAGTACTTC. Translation: CASSPERLAGGQETQYF.

V is TRBV5-1 and J is TRBJ1-5; D is possibly TRBD1 (5 bases). Germline V lookup: CDR1 SGHRS, CDR2 YFSETQ. The length of the CDR3 is 14 residues. The V end was cut by 4 bases, the J end by 4 bases, with 12 bases between. CDR3 loop: CASSPDSPNQPQHF. DNA for the CDR3: TGCGCCAGCAGCCCTGACAGCCCGAATCAGCCCCAGCATTTT.

This clone showed up just a few times. The chain couples TRBV4-1 to TRBJ1-1; D uncertain. Germline V gene sequence: CDR1 MGHRA, CDR2 YSYEKL. V was pared by 0 bases and J by 0 bases, with 17 bases between. This CDR3 comprises 18 residues. The CDR3 protein is CASSQEAAPGYLNTEAFF. The CDR3 DNA sequence: TGCGCCAGCAGCCAAGAGGCGGCCCCGGGGTATTTGAACACTGAAGCTTTCTTT.

The chain is built from TRBV7-2 and TRBJ2-1, with 10 positions matching TRBD2. Germline-derived CDR1 and CDR2 are SGHTA and FQGNSA. This CDR3 has 15 residues. With V trimmed by 5 bases and J by 0 bases, 1 base remained unmatched. Here the CDR3 DNA reads TGTGCCAGCAGCCCTAGCGGGAGCTCCTACAATGAGCAGTTCTTC. As protein: CASSPSGSSYNEQFF.

This clone has a single count. The chain carries TRBV6-5 and TRBJ2-3, with D possibly TRBD1 on 6 matching bases. The germline V gene has CDR1 MNHEY and CDR2 SVGAGI. With 7 bases removed from V and 4 bases from J, the gap between germline ends came to 15 bases. This CDR3 comprises 14 residues. This chain's CDR3 is CASTNTGFADTQYF. CDR3 nucleotide sequence: TGTGCCAGCACCAACACAGGGTTTGCAGATACGCAGTATTTT.

About this clone itself: Its ends do not fully match the called genes, so a read error is possible. This chain connects TRBV7-9 to TRBJ1-4; unclear D gene. Germline lookup yields CDR1 SEHNR and CDR2 FQNEAQ (reference sequence). This CDR3 contains 15 residues. Here the CDR3 reads CSSSPRSVLGEKLFF. The CDR3 DNA sequence: TGTTCCAGCAGCCCCAGGTCAGTCCTCGGTGAAAAACTGTTTTTT.

V gene TRBV6-1 combines with J gene TRBJ1-2, with a weak D call TRBD1 (5 bases). V was clipped by 4 bases and J by 5 bases, with 11 bases between them. CDR1 is MNHNS and CDR2 is SASEGT in the germline V gene. The CDR3 covers 13 residues. The CDR3 protein is CASSGQFLYGYTF. In nucleotides, the CDR3 is TGTGCCAGCAGTGGACAGTTTCTTTATGGCTACACCTTC.

The chain couples TRBV7-2 to TRBJ2-7; TRBD1 agrees at 7 bases. Germline CDR1 reads SGHTA; CDR2 reads FQGNSA. Trimming took 5 bases from V and 7 from J; bases not matched to a gene: 14. This CDR3 is built from 15 residues. Here the CDR3 reads CASSRGQERAGEQYF. The CDR3 DNA reads TGTGCCAGCAGCCGTGGACAGGAACGAGCAGGGGAGCAGTACTTC. Looking up the rest from reference TRBV7-2 and TRBJ2-7 gives the full variable domain: GAGVSQSPSNKVTEKGKDVELRCDPISGHTALYWYRQSLGQGLEFLIYFQGNSAPDKSGLPSDRFSAERTGGSVSTLTIQRTQQEDSAVYLCASSRGQERAGEQYFGPGTRLTVT.

The chain uses TRBV4-1 and TRBJ1-1, with 7 bases identical to TRBD1. The CDR3 extends over 14 amino acids. From germline, CDR1 is MGHRA and CDR2 YSYEKL. Trimming at V came to 4 bases and at J to 7 bases, leaving 9 bases not matched to a gene. The CDR3 protein is CASSLGTGAYEAFF. The CDR3 region has the DNA TGCGCCAGCAGCCTCGGCACAGGGGCTTATGAAGCTTTCTTT.

As regards this clone: The junction departs from the called germline gene at one end, perhaps through a read error. The chain combines TRBV5-6 with TRBJ2-2, with a tentative D call TRBD2 (5 bases). This CDR3 has 17 residues. The germline V gene has CDR1 SGHDT and CDR2 YYEEEE. The CDR3, as DNA: TGTGCCGGCAGCTTGGGTCGCAGGACTTCCCTCACCGGGGAGCTGTTTTTT. Translating gives CAGSLGRRTSLTGELFF.

The chain combines TRBV6-5 with TRBJ1-5; the D is unclear. CDR1 and CDR2 (germline): MNHEY, SVGAGI. V dropped 5 bases and J dropped 1 base, with 6 bases sitting between them. CDR3 length: 13 amino acids. For the CDR3, the DNA is TGTGCCAGCAGTCCACAGAGCAATCAGCCCCAGCATTTT. Translation gives CASSPQSNQPQHF.

This rearrangement joins TRBV30 to TRBJ1-6; weak D call: TRBD1 (5 bases). The CDR3 contains 15 residues. Trimming cost V 0 bases and J 3 bases, with 9 bases left between them. Germline V gene data show CDR1 as GTSNPN and CDR2 as SVGIG (reference sequence). CDR3 sequence: CAWSVAGGYNSPLHF. The CDR3 coding sequence is TGTGCCTGGAGTGTAGCCGGGGGCTATAATTCACCCCTCCACTTT.

In regard to this clone: Other DNA sequences in the sample encode the same CDR3. J is TRBJ2-5 and V is TRBV10-3; D possibly corresponds to TRBD1 (5 bases). Germline V gene data show CDR1 as ENHRY and CDR2 as SYGVKD. CDR3 size: 14 residues. V lost 10 bases and J 2 bases, leaving 17 bases between the germline ends. The DNA for the CDR3 is TGTGCCACTGGACAAGGGGATTTACAAGAGACCCAGTACTTC. Protein: CATGQGDLQETQYF.

This chain's CDR3 is CASRRGLAYEQYF. DNA for the CDR3: TGTGCCAGCAGGCGGGGACTAGCGTACGAGCAGTACTTC. The chain couples TRBV6-5 to TRBJ2-7, with 10 bases fitting TRBD2. The CDR3 has 13 amino acids. Germline V CDR1 and CDR2: MNHEY, SVGAGI. V lost 6 bases, J lost 4 bases, and 3 bases stayed unmatched.

The chain uses TRBV18 and TRBJ1-3; D ambiguous. CDR3 length equals 17 residues. V dropped 2 bases and J dropped 4 bases, with 18 bases sitting between them. Per germline, CDR1 KGHSH and CDR2 LQKENI. The CDR3 loop reads CASSPSAQTPGGNTIYF. The CDR3, as DNA: TGTGCCAGCTCACCATCTGCCCAAACCCCGGGGGGAAACACCATATATTTT.

This chain joins TRBV6-5 and TRBJ2-7; 8 nucleotides agree with TRBD2. The CDR3 consists of 15 residues. Losses at the gene ends were 2 bases for V and 1 base for J; bases not matched to a gene: 4. Germline CDR1 MNHEY, CDR2 SVGAGI. For the CDR3, the DNA is TGTGCCAGCAGTTACGACGGGGGGGGTTCCTACGAGCAGTACTTC. Protein product: CASSYDGGGSYEQYF.

The table lists this clone with a few counts. V and J are TRBV19 and TRBJ1-2; D is possibly TRBD1 (6 bases). The CDR3 contains 15 residues. Germline-derived CDR1 and CDR2 are LNHDA and SQIVND (reference sequence). Trimming stripped 2 bases from V and 5 bases from J, with 15 bases between. CDR3 bases: TGTGCCAGTAGTATATATGGGGGGGCTGGGTATGGCTACACCTTC. Translating gives CASSIYGGAGYGYTF.

The chain links TRBV9 to TRBJ1-6; the match to TRBD1 covers 7 bases. There are 17 residues in the CDR3. Germline V CDR1 and CDR2: SGDLS, YYNGEE. V was pared by 1 base and J by 4 bases, with 8 bases of the junction left unmatched. In DNA form, the CDR3 reads TGTGCCAGCAGCGTAACCGGGACAGCCGATTATAATTCACCCCTCCACTTT. Amino acids: CASSVTGTADYNSPLHF. Using reference TRBV9 and TRBJ1-6 for the parts outside the CDR3, the full variable domain is DSGVTQTPKHLITATGQRVTLRCSPRSGDLSVYWYQQSLDQGLQFLIQYYNGEERAKGNILERFSAQQFPDLHSELNLSSLELGDSALYFCASSVTGTADYNSPLHFGNGTRLTVT.

The V call is TRBV19, the J call TRBJ2-3; maybe TRBD1 (6 bases). Germline V lookup: CDR1 LNHDA, CDR2 SQIVND (reference sequence). V lost 7 bases to trimming and J lost 0 bases, with 14 bases between them. The CDR3 extends over 15 amino acids. The CDR3, as DNA: TGTGCCAGTACCAAAGGACAGCCTAGCACAGATACGCAGTATTTT. Its protein product is CASTKGQPSTDTQYF.

For the CDR3, the DNA is TGTGCCAGTAGTGTCCAGGTTAGTCAGCCCCAGCATTTT. Encoded protein: CASSVQVSQPQHF. V gene TRBV19 combines with J gene TRBJ1-5; D not resolved. Trimming left V 5 bases short and J 6 bases short, with 11 bases between. Per the germline V gene, CDR1 is LNHDA and CDR2 is SQIVND (reference sequence). This CDR3 region has 13 residues.

This clone was counted between two and nine times. The V and J genes are TRBV7-9 and TRBJ1-2, with D unclear. Trimming removed 0 bases at V and 9 bases at J, with 8 bases between. CDR1 and CDR2 (germline): SEHNR, FQNEAQ (reference sequence). The length of the CDR3 is 12 residues. CDR3 DNA sequence: TGTGCCAGCAGCTTAGCGGGCAGCAGCTACACCTTC. This translates into CASSLAGSSYTF.

Note on this clone: The sample contains more than one DNA sequence encoding this CDR3. The chain employs TRBV27 and TRBJ2-1; TRBD2 might be the D (5 bases). Trimming cost V 2 bases and J 0 bases, with 8 bases left between them. There are 15 residues in the CDR3. The germline V gene encodes CDR1 MNHEY and CDR2 SMNVEV (reference sequence). CDR3 sequence reads: CASSLRGSSYNEQFF. The CDR3 bases are TGTGCCAGCAGTTTACGAGGGAGCTCCTACAATGAGCAGTTCTTC.

This clone was seen a few times. This chain uses TRBV7-9 with TRBJ2-7; tentatively, D is TRBD2 (5 bases). Looked up from germline, CDR1 is SEHNR and CDR2 is FQNEAQ (reference sequence). Between the trimmed V and J ends, which lost 2 bases and 5 bases, there was a span of 13 bases. The CDR3 has 14 amino acids. The CDR3 reads CASSLRLAPHEQYF. CDR3 nucleotides: TGTGCCAGCAGCTTAAGATTAGCGCCCCACGAGCAGTACTTC.

This clone was recorded once. This chain joins TRBV7-9 and TRBJ1-2; TRBD1 might be the D (5 bases). The CDR3 consists of 16 residues. CDR1 is SEHNR, CDR2 FQNEAQ, per germline (reference sequence). Between the trimmed V and J ends, which lost 3 bases and 4 bases, there was a span of 18 bases. CDR3 sequence (DNA): TGTGCCAGCAGCTTGGGGGAGGCCCAGCCCCTCTATGGCTACACCTTC. Translated: CASSLGEAQPLYGYTF.

This chain links TRBV6-5 with TRBJ1-1; D may be TRBD1 (5 bases). The CDR3 is 13 amino acids. The V and J ends lost 6 bases and 3 bases respectively, with 11 bases between them. Germline CDR1 reads MNHEY; CDR2 reads SVGAGI. For the CDR3, the DNA is TGTGCCAGCAGAAACAGGAGGGACACTGAAGCTTTCTTT. Translated: CASRNRRDTEAFF.

J is TRBJ1-6 and V is TRBV5-4, with D perhaps TRBD1 (5 bases). The length of the CDR3 is 14 residues. Trimming took off 4 bases at V and 7 bases at J, with 12 bases between the two ends. Germline V gene sequence: CDR1 SGHNT, CDR2 YYREEE (reference sequence). CDR3 amino acids: CASSRRGENSPLHF. CDR3 DNA: TGTGCCAGCAGCCGGCGGGGGGAGAATTCACCCCTCCACTTT.

The rearrangement links TRBV7-2 to TRBJ2-7; D call uncertain. V lost 6 bases to trimming and J lost 3 bases, with 12 bases between them. This CDR3 has 13 residues. The germline gives CDR1 SGHTA, CDR2 FQGNSA. The CDR3 DNA reads TGTGCCAGCAGTCTCCTCCCCTACTACGAGCAGTACTTC. This encodes CASSLLPYYEQYF.

The rearrangement joins TRBV7-3 to TRBJ2-3; 7 bases are shared with TRBD2. Germline V lookup: CDR1 SGHTA, CDR2 FQGTGA. This CDR3 contains 15 residues. V dropped 2 bases and J dropped 3; count of bases not matched to a gene: 5. The CDR3 nucleotides are TGTGCCAGCAGCTTAGCGGGAGTACGTACAGATACGCAGTATTTT. It translates to CASSLAGVRTDTQYF.

The chain links TRBV5-8 to TRBJ1-1, with 7 bases fitting TRBD1. CDR1 and CDR2 from the germline V gene are SGHTS and YDEGEE. V gave up 10 bases and J gave up 3 bases; unmatched junction bases: 6. The CDR3 covers 12 residues. CDR3 nucleotide sequence: TGTGCCGCACAACAGGGGTACACTGAAGCTTTCTTT. Encoded protein: CAAQQGYTEAFF.

The chain is built from TRBV19 and TRBJ1-6; 9 bases line up with TRBD1. This CDR3 is 15 amino acids long. The germline gives CDR1 LNHDA, CDR2 SQIVND (reference sequence). The trim removed 5 bases at V and 7 bases at J, leaving 6 bases unmatched. The CDR3 DNA reads as TGTGCCAGTAGTCAAACAGGGGGCGGGAATTCACCCCTCCACTTT. Amino acids: CASSQTGGGNSPLHF.